This T cell receptor beta chain was found in a study of cytomegalovirus exposure and HLA in healthy donors. Study-wide points: It was confirmed in vitro that a few of the CMV-associated chains were specific for CMV antigens.

Clones were read by immunoSEQ multiplex PCR, and TCRdb kept only the in-frame ones, dropping some. The sample yields 160,000 or so clones, 80% to 90% seen once. CDR1 MNHNY and CDR2 SVGAGI come from the germline V gene (reference sequence). CDR3 length: 15 residues. V lost 7 bases, J lost 0 bases, and 9 bases stayed unmatched. For this clone: As yet, its antigen is unknown.

Sequencing input: PBMCs. This receptor was identified in a woman in her 30s in good health and CMV-seronegative. This chain links TRBV6-6 with TRBJ2-7; 7 positions agree with TRBD1. Written as DNA, the CDR3 is TGTGCCAGCAATCGACAGGGAACGAACTCCTACGAGCAGTACTTC. This sequence encodes CASNRQGTNSYEQYF.